This T cell receptor (beta chain) was recorded in a study of Graves' ophthalmopathy and Graves' hyperthyroidism. CDR1 DFQATT and CDR2 SNEGSKA come from the germline V gene (reference sequence). The V end was cut by 2 bases, the J end by 6 bases, with 8 bases between. The CDR3 runs to 13 residues. This clonotype appeared a few times. The target antigen is unknown. Overall study findings and caveats: In blood appeared most of the expanded thyroid clonotypes whose frequency exceeded 0.001. Cross-validated, the 13-signature model showed 87.88%/81.08% sensitivity/specificity, and 80%/75% in the test set.

Amplification of TCR beta CDR3 regions used RNA transcripts. First-round RT-PCR with HTBI primers preceded a second-round multiplex PCR. MiXCR, applied by TCRdb to the multiplex PCR reads, yields one record per CDR3 protein. The sample records roughly 1.1 million distinct CDR3 sequences, around a third being singletons. The chain combines TRBV20-1 with TRBJ1-6; tentative D call: TRBD1 (6 bases). The clonotype comes from an adult man with Graves' hyperthyroidism. Specimen: peripheral blood or thyroid tissue (not recorded which). The CDR3, as DNA: TGCAGTGCTAGATTCAGGGGTAATTCACCCCTCCACTTT. It is translated as CSARFRGNSPLHF.